The 32 T cell receptor beta chains below were found in one sample sequenced in a study of blood T cells in healthy people across ages. A second PCR, run for about 6 to 12 cycles, used a sample-barcoded 5' primer plus a J-beta primer mix. TCRdb reanalysed the 5' RACE reads using MiXCR and keeps one entry per CDR3 protein. The profile shows roughly 930,000 distinct CDR3 sequences, roughly 43% of them singletons. Sequenced input: blood. These receptors all come from a man under 40 in good health.

This chain uses TRBV24-1 with TRBJ2-1; TRBD2 might be the D (5 bases). Trimming shortened V by 5 bases and J by 5 bases, and 9 bases separated the two germline ends. The CDR3 is 13 residues long. Per germline, CDR1 KGHDR and CDR2 SFDVKD. DNA for the CDR3: TGTGCCACCAGTGGGGAGCGAGACAATGAGCAGTTCTTC. Amino acid sequence: CATSGERDNEQFF.

The rearrangement joins TRBV5-1 to TRBJ2-4; the match to TRBD2 covers 7 bases. TRBJ2-7 explains the end of the DNA better; the J call may be wrong. The CDR3 is made up of 14 amino acids. Germline CDR1 is SGHRS and CDR2 is YFSETQ. Here the CDR3 reads CASSSGRQGGEQYF. The CDR3 nucleotides read TGCGCCAGCAGCTCCGGGAGGCAGGGAGGCGAGCAGTACTTC.

The gene calls are TRBV7-2 and TRBJ2-5; 8 bases fit TRBD2. Germline values: CDR1 SGHTA, CDR2 FQGNSA. This CDR3 is built from 16 residues. V trimming: 2 bases; J trimming: 11 bases; junction bases outside the gene matches: 16. As DNA, the CDR3 is TGTGCCAGCAGCTTAAGCGGGAGTTTGAGTGGCAATGAGCAGTACTTC. Its translation is CASSLSGSLSGNEQYF.

This clonotype was recorded a few times. The gene calls are TRBV29-1 and TRBJ2-2; D is unclear. The CDR3 has 13 residues. The V end lost 6 bases, the J end lost 8 bases, and 16 bases lay between the germline ends. CDR1 and CDR2 from the germline V gene are SQVTM and ANQGSEA. The CDR3 nucleotides read TGCAGCGTCGGCGAACATTCTACTGGGGAGCTGTTTTTT. Protein sequence: CSVGEHSTGELFF.

This clonotype was observed once. The chain has TRBV29-1 and TRBJ2-1; D remains unclear. Per germline, CDR1 SQVTM and CDR2 ANQGSEA. The CDR3 runs to 15 residues. The V end lost 7 bases, the J end lost 0 bases, and 16 bases lay between the germline ends. Here the CDR3 DNA reads TGCAGCGCTGATGATCCATTAAGCTCCTACAATGAGCAGTTCTTC. It is translated as CSADDPLSSYNEQFF.

The chain combines TRBV5-1 with TRBJ1-1, with TRBD1 matching over 10 bases. There are 16 residues in the CDR3. CDR1 is SGHRS and CDR2 is YFSETQ in the germline V gene. The junction had 10 bases not matched to a gene; V was cut back by 4 bases and J by 4 bases. The CDR3 loop reads CASSQEGTGVFTEAFF. The CDR3 bases are TGCGCCAGCAGCCAGGAGGGGACAGGGGTGTTCACTGAAGCTTTCTTT. Based on the CDR3 plus reference TRBV5-1 and TRBJ1-1, the full variable domain is KAGVTQTPRYLIKTRGQQVTLSCSPISGHRSVSWYQQTPGQGLQFLFEYFSETQRNKGNFPGRFSGRQFSNSRSEMNVSTLELGDSALYLCASSQEGTGVFTEAFFGQGTRLTVV.

A remark on this clonotype: An end of the junction does not agree with germline; a read error may underlie this. The chain employs TRBV3-1 and TRBJ1-2; tentatively, D is TRBD1 (5 bases). The CDR3 sequence is 13 residues long. Germline CDR1 reads LGHDT; CDR2 reads YNNKEL (reference sequence). CDR3 bases: TGTGTCAGCAGCCAAGTTTCGCAGGGTGGCTACACCTTC. It yields the protein CVSSQVSQGGYTF.

In this sample, this clonotype turned up a few times. This rearrangement joins TRBV2 to TRBJ2-5; 7 bases match TRBD2. V lost 7 bases, J lost 11 bases, and 19 bases stayed unmatched. The length of the CDR3 is 15 residues. The germline V gene encodes CDR1 SNHLY and CDR2 FYNNEI. CDR3 in DNA: TGTGCCAGCACGGGGGGTAGACAGATGGGGAATGAGCAGTACTTC. It codes for CASTGGRQMGNEQYF.

Many counts were recorded for this clonotype. CDR3 sequence (DNA): TGTGCCAGCAGCCCCCAGAGCGGGTCCCGCACAGATACGCAGTATTTT. Encoded protein: CASSPQSGSRTDTQYF. The chain carries TRBV7-2 and TRBJ2-3; D is perhaps TRBD2 (6 bases). CDR1 is SGHTA and CDR2 is FQGNSA in the germline V gene. Trimming took off 5 bases at V and 1 base at J, with 16 bases between the two ends. The CDR3 loop spans 16 amino acids.

J is TRBJ2-5 and V is TRBV7-9, with D uncertain. This CDR3 contains 12 residues. The V end was cut by 0 bases, the J end by 11 bases, with 10 bases between. The germline V gene has CDR1 SEHNR and CDR2 FQNEAQ (reference sequence). Here the CDR3 DNA reads TGTGCCAGCAGCTTAGCTCCGAAGCAGCAGTACTTC. Protein sequence: CASSLAPKQQYF. Drawing the rest from reference TRBV7-9 and TRBJ2-5, the complete variable domain is DTGVSQNPRHKITKRGQNVTFRCDPISEHNRLYWYRQTLGQGPEFLTYFQNEAQLEKSRLLSDRFSAERPKGSFSTLEIQRTEQGDSAMYLCASSLAPKQQYFGPGTRLLVL.

This clonotype was counted ten times or more. This rearrangement joins TRBV6-1 to TRBJ2-3; the match to TRBD2 covers 14 bases. This CDR3 has 16 amino acids. After removal of 5 bases from V and 3 bases from J, the junction contained 4 bases not matched to a gene. Germline values: CDR1 MNHNS, CDR2 SASEGT. As DNA, the CDR3 is TGTGCCAGCAGTCAGACTAGCGGGGGGGGAACAGATACGCAGTATTTT. Encoded protein: CASSQTSGGGTDTQYF.

The chain has TRBV6-6 and TRBJ2-1; D gene unclear. Per germline, CDR1 MNHNY and CDR2 SVGAGI (reference sequence). V was cut by 5 bases and J by 12 bases, with 20 bases left in between. The CDR3 consists of 14 residues. The CDR3 reads CASSPDLTVLSQFF. Written as DNA, the CDR3 is TGTGCCAGCAGTCCGGACCTTACAGTTCTTTCGCAGTTCTTC.

The genes are TRBV20-1 and TRBJ2-5; weak D call: TRBD2 (5 bases). V was clipped by 3 bases and J by 11 bases, with 16 bases between them. CDR3 size: 12 residues. CDR1 and CDR2 from the germline V gene are DFQATT and SNEGSKA (reference sequence). CDR3 DNA sequence: TGCAGTGCTAGTCTACAGCCGTCGGGGCAGTACTTC. Translated, it gives CSASLQPSGQYF.

The chain employs TRBV29-1 and TRBJ2-2; D gene uncertain. V lost 7 bases and J 4 bases, leaving 16 bases between the germline ends. There are 14 residues in the CDR3. CDR1 is SQVTM, CDR2 ANQGSEA, per germline. CDR3 loop: CSDIGKRGTGELFF. The CDR3 DNA follows: TGCAGCGATATCGGCAAGCGCGGCACCGGGGAGCTGTTTTTT.

About this clonotype itself: One junction end disagrees with the germline gene, perhaps due to a read error. V usage is TRBV7-9 and J usage is TRBJ2-1; TRBD1 matches 7 bases. The J call may be in error: the DNA end matches TRBJ2-7 better. This CDR3 has 14 amino acids. The germline CDR1 and CDR2 sequences are SEHNR and FQNEAQ (reference sequence). CDR3 nucleotides: TGTACCAGCAGCCTAGGGACAGTTAACTACGAGCAGTACTTC. It translates to CTSSLGTVNYEQYF.

This clonotype turned up a few times. The gene calls are TRBV27 and TRBJ2-7; 7 bases line up with TRBD2. Trimming took 3 bases from V and 3 from J; bases not matched to a gene: 5. CDR3 length: 14 residues. Per germline, CDR1 MNHEY and CDR2 SMNVEV (reference sequence). This chain's CDR3 is CASSLWGGHYEQYF. The CDR3 DNA reads TGTGCCAGCAGTTTGTGGGGGGGTCACTACGAGCAGTACTTC.

This clonotype was observed many times. The chain recombines TRBV29-1 with TRBJ1-2, with a tentative D call TRBD1 (5 bases). V lost 8 bases, J lost 8 bases, and 15 bases lay in between. CDR1 and CDR2 (germline): SQVTM, ANQGSEA. The CDR3 consists of 11 residues. This CDR3 reads CSLRGAGGYTF. The CDR3 DNA reads as TGCAGCTTGCGAGGGGCTGGGGGCTACACCTTC.

The chain joins TRBV7-2 to TRBJ1-2; weak D call: TRBD1 (6 bases). The CDR3 has 13 residues. V was clipped by 1 base and J by 8 bases, with 11 bases between them. Germline assignment: CDR1 SGHTA and CDR2 FQGNSA. Here the CDR3 reads CASSLETGLGYTF. Written as DNA, the CDR3 is TGTGCCAGCAGCTTAGAAACAGGGTTGGGCTACACCTTC.

The chain is built from TRBV28 and TRBJ2-3; tentatively, D is TRBD2 (5 bases). Germline V gene sequence: CDR1 MDHEN, CDR2 SYDVKM. The CDR3 consists of 16 residues. The V gene lost 3 bases and the J gene lost 3 bases, with 16 bases spanning the gap. CDR3 loop: CASSLPRGLGTDTQYF. The CDR3 coding sequence is TGTGCCAGCAGTTTGCCCCGAGGGCTCGGTACAGATACGCAGTATTTT.

The chain is built from TRBV7-2 and TRBJ1-6, with a weak D call TRBD1 (6 bases). This CDR3 is 15 amino acids long. Germline assignment: CDR1 SGHTA and CDR2 FQGNSA. V dropped 1 base and J dropped 8 bases, with 12 bases sitting between them. The DNA of the CDR3 is TGTGCCAGCAGCTTAGTCCAGGGGAGTTATTCACCCCTCCACTTT. This encodes CASSLVQGSYSPLHF.

This clonotype was seen many times. The chain joins TRBV12-3 or TRBV12-4 to TRBJ2-3, with D perhaps TRBD1 (6 bases). This CDR3 contains 14 residues. The ends were cut back, 5 bases at V and 2 bases at J, with 11 bases in the middle. The CDR3 DNA reads as TGTGCCAGCAGTCCCCAGGGGCCCACAGATACGCAGTATTTT. Encoded protein: CASSPQGPTDTQYF.

Comment on this clonotype: A much bigger clone sits one base away, suggesting this may be a read error. The chain joins TRBV10-3 to TRBJ1-2; possible D gene TRBD1, 5 bases. Per germline, CDR1 ENHRY and CDR2 SYGVKD. The V end was cut by 8 bases, the J end by 2 bases, with 15 bases between. The CDR3 has 14 amino acids. CDR3 amino acids: CAIPGPGSNYGYTF. Written as DNA, the CDR3 is TGTGCCATCCCAGGCCCAGGGAGCAACTATGGCTACACCTTC.

With regard to this clonotype: This sequence may be a read error, since a much larger clone differs from it by one base. The chain couples TRBV12-3 or TRBV12-4 to TRBJ2-5, with a possible D match to TRBD1 (5 bases). The CDR3 contains 13 residues. The ends were cut back, 2 bases at V and 11 bases at J, with 15 bases in the middle. CDR3 nucleotide sequence: TGTGCCAGCAGTTTAAGACAGTACAATGAGCAGTACTTC. It is translated as CASSLRQYNEQYF.

The V and J genes are TRBV14 and TRBJ2-1, with unresolved D. V lost 1 base and J lost 6, with 13 bases in between. CDR1 SGHDN and CDR2 FVKESK come from the germline V gene. This CDR3 is 15 amino acids long. CDR3 bases: TGTGCCAGCAGCCAAGTTAAACCTCCCCGCAATGAGCAGTTCTTC. Translation: CASSQVKPPRNEQFF.

The chain links TRBV5-5 to TRBJ1-1; the D gene is possibly TRBD1 (5 bases). Germline V CDR1 and CDR2: SGHKS, YYEKEE (reference sequence). The CDR3 runs 16 residues. Trimming left V 4 bases short and J 1 base short, with 17 bases between. This CDR3 is CASSPGARGSNTEAFF. CDR3 in DNA: TGTGCCAGCAGCCCTGGGGCCCGGGGGTCGAACACTGAAGCTTTCTTT.

With regard to this clonotype: An end of the junction differs from the germline gene, which may be a read error. The chain carries TRBV29-1 and TRBJ1-2, with 8 positions matching TRBD1. The germline gives CDR1 SQVTM, CDR2 ANQGSEA. The CDR3 extends over 13 amino acids. CDR3 loop: CGVPDRVNSGYTF. The CDR3 bases are TGCGGCGTACCGGACAGGGTGAATTCTGGCTACACCTTC.

The V gene is TRBV6-5, the J gene TRBJ2-3; the D gene is possibly TRBD2 (5 bases). This CDR3 comprises 16 residues. With 3 bases removed from V and 2 bases from J, the gap between germline ends came to 15 bases. Germline V CDR1 and CDR2: MNHEY, SVGAGI. In DNA, the CDR3 is TGTGCCAGCAGTTATGAGGGCAGCCAATACACAGATACGCAGTATTTT. Its translation: CASSYEGSQYTDTQYF.

This clonotype occurred a few times. This chain uses TRBV5-6 with TRBJ2-5, with 7 bases lining up with TRBD1. The CDR3 length is 14 residues. Trimming cost V 3 bases and J 4 bases; bases outside gene matches: 6. Per germline, CDR1 SGHDT and CDR2 YYEEEE. CDR3 in amino acids: CASSWSDRVETQYF. CDR3 DNA sequence: TGTGCCAGCAGCTGGAGTGACAGGGTAGAGACCCAGTACTTC.

This clonotype was counted a few times. V and J are TRBV20-1 and TRBJ2-1; no definite D call. Trimming stripped 3 bases from V and 7 bases from J, with 13 bases between. Germline loops: CDR1 DFQATT, CDR2 SNEGSKA (reference sequence). This CDR3 spans 13 amino acids. The CDR3 DNA follows: TGCAGTGCTAGGACGCCCGTCCTAAATGAGCAGTTCTTC. Encoded protein: CSARTPVLNEQFF.

This clonotype was counted a few times. The chain recombines TRBV5-1 with TRBJ2-1; 10 nucleotides align to TRBD2. The V and J ends lost 3 bases and 8 bases, in that order; junction bases with no gene match: 8. The CDR3 loop spans 15 amino acids. In germline, CDR1 is SGHRS, CDR2 YFSETQ. The CDR3 DNA reads as TGCGCCAGCAGCTACCAGCGGGGGGGATCGGATGAGCAGTTCTTC. Protein product: CASSYQRGGSDEQFF.

The rearrangement links TRBV6-2 or TRBV6-3 to TRBJ2-3; a possible D gene is TRBD2 (5 bases). Per germline, CDR1 MNHEY and CDR2 SVGEGT. This CDR3 is built from 16 residues. V was trimmed by 2 bases and J by 4 bases, leaving 16 bases between them. For the CDR3, the DNA is TGTGCCAGCAGTTACCTTGTAGCGTTCAAGGCAGATACGCAGTATTTT. Translated: CASSYLVAFKADTQYF.

This chain uses TRBV9 with TRBJ2-3; 8 bases fit TRBD1. There are 16 residues in the CDR3. Germline V gene data show CDR1 as SGDLS and CDR2 as YYNGEE. With V trimmed by 0 bases and J by 5 bases, 8 bases remained unmatched. CDR3 residues: CASSVAGGFVGDTQYF. Here the CDR3 DNA reads TGTGCCAGCAGCGTAGCAGGGGGCTTCGTCGGAGATACGCAGTATTTT.